The 11 T cell receptor beta chains in this list originate from one sample, sequenced in a study of PD-1 blockade in classical Hodgkin lymphoma. Method: immunoSEQ multiplex PCR; TCRdb's copy keeps in-frame clones and lacks some. The sample lists approximately 99,000 clones, about 89% occurring once. Exposure to brentuximab vedotin varied, and each patient had relapsed following autologous stem cell transplantation. Sequences were derived from peripheral blood mononuclear cells (PBMCs), sampled before the second cycle of nivolumab. The receptor source for this set is a human donor with classical Hodgkin lymphoma.

The chain couples TRBV18 to TRBJ2-7; D perhaps matches TRBD1 (7 bases). This CDR3 comprises 15 residues. Germline V gene lookup returns CDR1 KGHSH and CDR2 LQKENI. V lost 0 bases and J lost 2, with 11 bases in between. The CDR3 here is CASSPPGGTAYEQYF. The CDR3 nucleotides are TGTGCCAGCTCACCACCGGGCGGGACAGCCTACGAGCAGTACTTC.

This clone turned up a few times. The chain combines TRBV19 with TRBJ1-1; D ambiguous. CDR1 is LNHDA and CDR2 is SQIVND in the germline V gene (reference sequence). Trimming removed 2 bases from V and 6 bases from J, with 10 bases in between. This CDR3 contains 13 residues. The CDR3 nucleotides are TGTGCCAGTAGTATATCACTGGACGCTGAAGCTTTCTTT. It yields the protein CASSISLDAEAFF.

The genes are TRBV15 and TRBJ2-7, with a weak D call TRBD1 (5 bases). CDR3 length: 14 amino acids. Germline V gene sequence: CDR1 LNHNV, CDR2 YYDKDF (reference sequence). The V and J ends lost 2 bases and 2 bases respectively, with 10 bases between them. CDR3 sequence (DNA): TGTGCCACCAGCAGAAGACAGAATACCTACGAGCAGTACTTC. Translating it yields CATSRRQNTYEQYF.

V and J are TRBV5-1 and TRBJ2-1; the D gene is possibly TRBD2 (6 bases). The CDR3 totals 16 residues. Germline-derived CDR1 and CDR2 are SGHRS and YFSETQ. V lost 4 bases, J lost 0 bases, and 14 bases lay in between. In nucleotides, the CDR3 is TGCGCCAGCAGCCTTTTTGCGGGGAGCTCCTACAATGAGCAGTTCTTC. Protein product: CASSLFAGSSYNEQFF.

The chain is built from TRBV27 and TRBJ1-1; 8 bases match TRBD1. Germline CDR1 reads MNHEY; CDR2 reads SMNVEV (reference sequence). The CDR3 loop spans 17 amino acids. V lost 2 bases, J lost 3 bases, and 11 bases stayed unmatched. In DNA form, the CDR3 reads TGTGCCAGCAGTTTACGGCGACCCGGGACAGGCTACACTGAAGCTTTCTTT. It yields the protein CASSLRRPGTGYTEAFF.

This chain joins TRBV6-5 and TRBJ1-6; D gene unclear. The germline V gene encodes CDR1 MNHEY and CDR2 SVGAGI. CDR3 length: 14 amino acids. Trimming cost V 1 base and J 6 bases, with 7 bases left between them. DNA for the CDR3: TGTGCCAGCAGTTACTATTCCAGTAATTCACCCCTCCACTTT. Translation: CASSYYSSNSPLHF.

The V and J genes are TRBV7-2 and TRBJ2-3, with 14 nucleotides matching TRBD2. Germline V gives CDR1 SGHTA, CDR2 FQGNSA. The CDR3 consists of 16 residues. V gave up 4 bases and J gave up 1 base; unmatched junction bases: 1. The CDR3 nucleotides read TGTGCCAGCAGCTCGGGACTAGCGGGAGGCACAGATACGCAGTATTTT. Amino acid sequence: CASSSGLAGGTDTQYF.

This rearrangement joins TRBV6-5 to TRBJ2-7, with D uncertain. The CDR3 totals 12 residues. Germline-derived CDR1 and CDR2 are MNHEY and SVGAGI. The V end lost 5 bases, the J end lost 0 bases, and 5 bases lay between the germline ends. The CDR3 is CASSVGSYEQYF. The CDR3, as DNA: TGTGCCAGCAGTGTCGGCTCCTACGAGCAGTACTTC.

V gene TRBV28 combines with J gene TRBJ1-2, with unresolved D. Trimming pared 7 bases from V and 7 bases from J, leaving 19 bases between. The CDR3 contains 14 residues. Germline CDR1 and CDR2: MDHEN and SYDVKM. DNA of the CDR3: TGTGCCAGCACCATCACCGGGGTCACGGGTGGCTACACCTTC. It encodes CASTITGVTGGYTF.

The J gene is TRBJ2-1, the V gene TRBV4-3; 10 nucleotides agree with TRBD2. With 0 bases clipped from V and 5 bases from J, the junction kept 7 bases outside the gene matches. CDR3 size: 17 residues. The germline CDR1 and CDR2 sequences are LGHNA and YSLEER. CDR3 DNA: TGCGCCAGCAGCCAAGATTGGCCTAGCGGGAGAAACAATGAGCAGTTCTTC. It translates to CASSQDWPSGRNNEQFF.

This clone was seen a single time. V is TRBV5-6 and J is TRBJ2-5, with D unresolved. Germline V gives CDR1 SGHDT, CDR2 YYEEEE. The length of the CDR3 is 14 residues. With 0 bases removed from V and 5 bases from J, the gap between germline ends came to 11 bases. The CDR3 DNA follows: TGTGCCAGCAGCTTGGGTTGGGCGCCTGAGACCCAGTACTTC. Encoded protein: CASSLGWAPETQYF.